Presented here are 29 T cell receptor beta chains from one specimen sequenced in a study of cytomegalovirus exposure and HLA in healthy donors. A multiplex PCR was run with 60 Vbeta primers and 13 Jbeta primers. Clones were read by immunoSEQ multiplex PCR, and TCRdb kept only the in-frame ones, dropping some. The sample shows approximately 150,000 clones, about 70% of them seen only once. Sequencing was done on a sample of PBMCs. These receptors were taken from a woman between 40 and 50 years old in good health and CMV-seropositive.

This rearrangement joins TRBV5-1 to TRBJ2-5; 7 nucleotides line up with TRBD1. V lost 3 bases, J lost 3 bases, and 5 bases stayed unmatched. The CDR3 has 14 residues. CDR1 is SGHRS, CDR2 YFSETQ, per germline. CDR3 nucleotide sequence: TGCGCCAGCAGCTCGGGACAGACCAAAGAGACCCAGTACTTC. Translated: CASSSGQTKETQYF.

The chain carries TRBV6-5 and TRBJ1-6; D possibly corresponds to TRBD1 (5 bases). The CDR3 has 14 residues. The germline CDR1 and CDR2 sequences are MNHEY and SVGAGI. Trimming pared 0 bases from V and 8 bases from J, leaving 8 bases between. The CDR3 spells CASSYSTAYSPLHF. Here the CDR3 DNA reads TGTGCCAGCAGTTACTCGACAGCGTATTCACCCCTCCACTTT.

The chain is built from TRBV7-2 and TRBJ1-6, with unresolved D. The CDR3 runs 18 residues. Germline CDR1 is SGHTA and CDR2 is FQGNSA. V shed 5 bases and J shed 0 bases, with 17 bases lying between them. The CDR3 region is CASSPGQPYSSYNSPLHF. CDR3 DNA: TGTGCCAGCAGCCCAGGCCAGCCCTACAGCTCCTATAATTCACCCCTCCACTTT.

The rearrangement uses TRBV7-2 and TRBJ2-3; D is perhaps TRBD1 (6 bases). Trimming shortened V by 1 base and J by 1 base, and 12 bases separated the two germline ends. The CDR3 covers 16 residues. The germline CDR1 and CDR2 sequences are SGHTA and FQGNSA. CDR3 protein: CASSLVGQTRTDTQYF. CDR3 in DNA: TGTGCCAGCAGCTTAGTCGGACAGACGCGCACAGATACGCAGTATTTT.

The gene calls are TRBV6-5 and TRBJ2-7; D possibly corresponds to TRBD1 (5 bases). V lost 6 bases and J lost 7, with 13 bases in between. Per germline, CDR1 MNHEY and CDR2 SVGAGI. This CDR3 spans 12 amino acids. The CDR3 DNA reads as TGTGCCAGCAGGGCAGGGATTAGAGAGCAGTACTTC. It is translated as CASRAGIREQYF.

The chain employs TRBV4-2 and TRBJ2-7, with 7 bases identical to TRBD2. Germline V CDR1 and CDR2: LGHNA, YNFKEQ. V lost 0 bases to trimming and J lost 0 bases; unmatched junction nucleotides: 5. The CDR3 consists of 16 residues. The chain's CDR3 is CASSQDPGGSSYEQYF. The DNA of the CDR3 is TGTGCCAGCAGCCAAGATCCCGGCGGGAGCTCCTACGAGCAGTACTTC.

The rearrangement joins TRBV2 to TRBJ1-6, with 9 bases aligning to TRBD1. After removal of 4 bases from V and 7 bases from J, the junction contained 5 bases not matched to a gene. The V gene's germline CDR1 is SNHLY and CDR2 FYNNEI. The CDR3 runs 15 residues. The CDR3 DNA sequence: TGTGCCAGCAGTGCCACGGACAGGGGCAATTCACCCCTCCACTTT. Translating gives CASSATDRGNSPLHF.

V gene TRBV6-1 combines with J gene TRBJ1-5; 9 bases align to TRBD1. The trim removed 2 bases at V and 6 bases at J, leaving 5 bases unmatched. Germline V gives CDR1 MNHNS, CDR2 SASEGT. The CDR3 has 15 residues. The CDR3 nucleotides are TGTGCCAGCAGTGAAACAGGGGGCAAGCCTCAGCCCCAGCATTTT. The encoded protein is CASSETGGKPQPQHF.

Notes on this clone: The germline gene is not matched at one end of the junction; a read error may be the cause. The chain has TRBV15 and TRBJ1-5; weak D call: TRBD1 (6 bases). The CDR3 contains 18 residues. Germline lookup yields CDR1 LNHNV and CDR2 YYDKDF (reference sequence). CDR3 amino acids: CATSTPHTHDRPNQPQNF. Here the CDR3 DNA reads TGTGCCACCAGCACTCCTCACACCCACGACAGGCCAAATCAGCCCCAGAATTTT.

The chain links TRBV28 to TRBJ2-7, with no clear D. V was trimmed by 2 bases and J by 7 bases, leaving 6 bases between them. Germline lookup yields CDR1 MDHEN and CDR2 SYDVKM. The CDR3 extends over 11 amino acids. The CDR3 coding sequence is TGTGCCAGCAGTTTAATAGAAGAGCAGTACTTC. Its protein is CASSLIEEQYF.

Remarks on this clone: One end of the junction is discordant with germline, which a read error may explain. The V and J genes are TRBV4-3 and TRBJ1-2; TRBD1 matches at 8 bases. The length of the CDR3 is 16 residues. The germline gives CDR1 LGHNA, CDR2 YSLEER. The CDR3 bases are TGCGCCAGCAGCCAAGTGTTTTCAGGGGGCGGGTATGGCTACCCCTTC. It codes for CASSQVFSGGGYGYPF.

CDR3 nucleotides: TGTGCCAGTAGTGCCGATTCCTATAGCAATCAGCCCCAGCATTTT. Protein product: CASSADSYSNQPQHF. The chain uses TRBV19 and TRBJ1-5; D unresolved. Trimming stripped 5 bases from V and 0 bases from J, with 11 bases between. Germline V gene data show CDR1 as LNHDA and CDR2 as SQIVND (reference sequence). This CDR3 has 15 residues.

The chain joins TRBV7-9 to TRBJ1-4; tentative D call: TRBD1 (6 bases). The CDR3 contains 14 residues. The germline gives CDR1 SEHNR, CDR2 FQNEAQ (reference sequence). The germline V and J ends were trimmed by 2 bases and 2 bases, with 6 bases remaining between them. The CDR3 coding sequence is TGTGCCAGCAGCTTACAGGGGACTAATGAAAAACTGTTTTTT. Protein sequence: CASSLQGTNEKLFF. The whole variable domain, remainder taken from reference TRBV7-9 and TRBJ1-4, is DTGVSQNPRHKITKRGQNVTFRCDPISEHNRLYWYRQTLGQGPEFLTYFQNEAQLEKSRLLSDRFSAERPKGSFSTLEIQRTEQGDSAMYLCASSLQGTNEKLFFGSGTQLSVL.

DNA for the CDR3: TGCGCCAGCAGCTTGGTATCACAGGCAGATGGCTACACCTTC. Protein: CASSLVSQADGYTF. The gene calls are TRBV5-1 and TRBJ1-2, with D perhaps TRBD1 (5 bases). The CDR3 covers 14 residues. V lost 0 bases, J lost 6 bases, and 12 bases lay in between. Germline lookup yields CDR1 SGHRS and CDR2 YFSETQ.

This clone was seen a single time. V usage is TRBV9 and J usage is TRBJ2-3; 12 bases map to TRBD2. V shed 6 bases, J shed 2 bases, and the junction held 4 bases outside the gene matches. Per the germline V gene, CDR1 is SGDLS and CDR2 is YYNGEE. The CDR3 runs to 15 residues. The CDR3 DNA is TGTGCCAGCACCCGGACTAGCGGGGTCACAGATACGCAGTATTTT. It translates to CASTRTSGVTDTQYF.

V is TRBV5-1 and J is TRBJ2-3, with 10 bases matching TRBD2. Germline CDR1 SGHRS, CDR2 YFSETQ. V was clipped by 1 base and J by 4 bases; unmatched bases: 3. The CDR3 covers 15 residues. CDR3 sequence: CASSLPLAGADTQYF. The CDR3 DNA is TGCGCCAGCAGCTTGCCTCTAGCGGGAGCAGATACGCAGTATTTT.

There are a few counts of this clone. This chain links TRBV9 with TRBJ1-4; 12 positions match TRBD1. The V gene's germline CDR1 is SGDLS and CDR2 YYNGEE. V lost 3 bases to trimming and J lost 7 bases; unmatched junction nucleotides: 7. The CDR3 totals 16 residues. The CDR3 is CASSGGTGGYGEKLFF. The CDR3, as DNA: TGTGCCAGCAGCGGTGGGACAGGGGGCTATGGTGAAAAACTGTTTTTT.

This clone occurred a few times. The J gene is TRBJ2-2, the V gene TRBV10-3; tentatively, D is TRBD1 (5 bases). CDR1 is ENHRY and CDR2 is SYGVKD in the germline V gene. V was clipped by 6 bases and J by 6 bases, with 11 bases between them. This CDR3 has 13 amino acids. The CDR3 DNA reads as TGTGCCATCAGGTCAGGGCCCTCCGGGGAGCTGTTTTTT. It translates to CAIRSGPSGELFF.

V gene TRBV6-1 combines with J gene TRBJ2-2, with a possible D match to TRBD2 (5 bases). Germline-derived CDR1 and CDR2 are MNHNS and SASEGT. Between the trimmed V and J ends, which lost 7 bases and 3 bases, there was a span of 15 bases. This CDR3 comprises 15 residues. The DNA for the CDR3 is TGTGCCAGCAATAGAGGGTTCTCGGACACCGGGGAGCTGTTTTTT. Protein sequence: CASNRGFSDTGELFF.

This chain connects TRBV19 to TRBJ1-1, with D possibly being TRBD1 (6 bases). The CDR3 contains 16 residues. Germline CDR1 is LNHDA and CDR2 is SQIVND (reference sequence). Trimming took off 2 bases at V and 1 base at J, with 14 bases between the two ends. DNA for the CDR3: TGTGCCAGTAGTATAATGAGAGCAGGGGCGAACACTGAAGCTTTCTTT. This translates into CASSIMRAGANTEAFF.

This clone came up a few times. The chain recombines TRBV7-9 with TRBJ2-2; 9 bases line up with TRBD2. This CDR3 has 16 residues. J lost 4 bases, V lost 5 bases, and 8 bases had no gene match. Germline CDR1 and CDR2: SEHNR and FQNEAQ (reference sequence). The CDR3, as DNA: TGTGCCAGCAGCCCTTTAGCGGGGGCCCTCACCGGGGAGCTGTTTTTT. Translating it yields CASSPLAGALTGELFF. The entire variable domain, with the rest obtained from reference TRBV7-9 and TRBJ2-2, is as follows: DTGVSQNPRHKITKRGQNVTFRCDPISEHNRLYWYRQTLGQGPEFLTYFQNEAQLEKSRLLSDRFSAERPKGSFSTLEIQRTEQGDSAMYLCASSPLAGALTGELFFGEGSRLTVL.

The chain employs TRBV16 and TRBJ1-1; the D gene is possibly TRBD1 (6 bases). This CDR3 region has 13 residues. Trimming removed 1 base from V and 9 bases from J, with 12 bases in between. Germline CDR1 KGHSY, CDR2 FQNENV. CDR3 amino acids: CASSQFDRQKAFF. CDR3 nucleotides: TGTGCCAGCAGCCAATTCGACAGGCAAAAAGCTTTCTTT.

The chain carries TRBV6-1 and TRBJ2-3, with D possibly matching TRBD2 (6 bases). Germline V gene sequence: CDR1 MNHNS, CDR2 SASEGT. The CDR3 consists of 17 residues. The V and J ends lost 3 bases and 0 bases respectively, with 16 bases between them. In DNA form, the CDR3 reads TGTGCCAGCAGTGAGTTTAGCGGTTTTTCTAGCACAGATACGCAGTATTTT. Its translation is CASSEFSGFSSTDTQYF.

This rearrangement joins TRBV28 to TRBJ1-2; 8 bases agree with TRBD1. This CDR3 has 15 residues. The V gene end was trimmed by 3 bases and the J gene end by 6 bases; junction bases not matched to a gene: 9. Germline V gene data show CDR1 as MDHEN and CDR2 as SYDVKM. CDR3 protein: CASSFPGQGIDGYTF. CDR3 bases: TGTGCCAGCAGTTTCCCCGGACAGGGTATCGATGGCTACACCTTC.

CDR3 bases: TGTGCCAGCAGTTCCCTGGGACTAGCGGGAGCGAGCTACAATGAGCAGTTCTTC. Translating gives CASSSLGLAGASYNEQFF. The chain is built from TRBV27 and TRBJ2-1; 14 nucleotides agree with TRBD2. This CDR3 spans 18 amino acids. The V and J ends lost 4 bases and 3 bases, in that order; junction bases with no gene match: 8. Per the germline V gene, CDR1 is MNHEY and CDR2 is SMNVEV (reference sequence).

The chain recombines TRBV7-2 with TRBJ2-5; 7 bases align to TRBD1. The CDR3 extends over 14 amino acids. V shed 3 bases, J shed 3 bases, and the junction held 4 bases outside the gene matches. The germline V gene encodes CDR1 SGHTA and CDR2 FQGNSA. The DNA for the CDR3 is TGTGCCAGCAGCTTGCAACAGGGGAAAGAGACCCAGTACTTC. It specifies CASSLQQGKETQYF.

The genes are TRBV6-5 and TRBJ2-3, with D possibly TRBD2 on 6 matching bases. Looked up from germline, CDR1 is MNHEY and CDR2 is SVGAGI. V lost 1 base and J 6 bases, leaving 14 bases between the germline ends. This CDR3 is built from 15 residues. The CDR3 region is CASSYFRGGDDTQYF. The CDR3 DNA is TGTGCCAGCAGTTACTTTCGGGGAGGAGATGATACGCAGTATTTT.

This clone was seen only a few times. This chain links TRBV28 with TRBJ2-7, with D maybe TRBD2 (5 bases). CDR3 length equals 13 residues. In germline, CDR1 is MDHEN, CDR2 SYDVKM. Trimming stripped 3 bases from V and 3 bases from J, with 9 bases between. The CDR3 nucleotides are TGTGCCAGCAGTTTGGGTAGCGACTACGAGCAGTACTTC. Translated, it gives CASSLGSDYEQYF.

This chain uses TRBV7-9 with TRBJ1-2, with 7 bases identical to TRBD1. V lost 4 bases and J lost 8; bases outside the gene matches: 4. Germline CDR1 reads SEHNR; CDR2 reads FQNEAQ (reference sequence). The CDR3 consists of 12 residues. CDR3 residues: CASSYDREGYTF. The CDR3 region has the DNA TGTGCCAGCAGCTACGACAGGGAAGGCTACACCTTC.